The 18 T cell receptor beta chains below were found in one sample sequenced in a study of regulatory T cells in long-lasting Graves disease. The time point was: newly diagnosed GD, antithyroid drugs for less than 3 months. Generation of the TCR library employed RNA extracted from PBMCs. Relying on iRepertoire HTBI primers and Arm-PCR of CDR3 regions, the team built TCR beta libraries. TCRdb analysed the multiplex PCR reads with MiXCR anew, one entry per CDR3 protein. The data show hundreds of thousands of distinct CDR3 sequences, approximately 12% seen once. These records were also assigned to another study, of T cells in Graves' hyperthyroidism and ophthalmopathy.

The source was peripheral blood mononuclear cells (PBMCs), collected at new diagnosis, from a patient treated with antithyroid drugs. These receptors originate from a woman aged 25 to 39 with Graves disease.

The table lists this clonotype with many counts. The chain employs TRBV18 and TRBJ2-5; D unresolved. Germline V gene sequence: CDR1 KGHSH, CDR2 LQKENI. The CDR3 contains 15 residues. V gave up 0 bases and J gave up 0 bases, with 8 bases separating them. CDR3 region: CASSPPGLYQETQYF. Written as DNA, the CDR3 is TGTGCCAGCTCACCACCAGGGCTGTACCAAGAGACCCAGTACTTC.

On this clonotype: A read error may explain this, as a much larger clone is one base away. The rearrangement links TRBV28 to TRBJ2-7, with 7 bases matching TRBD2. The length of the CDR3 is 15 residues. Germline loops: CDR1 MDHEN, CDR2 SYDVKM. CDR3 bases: TGTACCAGCAGTTTACTTGGACTAGTCGGCTACGAGCAGTACTTC. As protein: CTSSLLGLVGYEQYF. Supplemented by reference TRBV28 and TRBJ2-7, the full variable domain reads DVKVTQSSRYLVKRTGEKVFLECVQDMDHENMFWYRQDPGLGLRLIYFSYDVKMKEKGDIPEGYSVSREKKERFSLILESASTNQTSMYLCTSSLLGLVGYEQYFGPGTRLTVT.

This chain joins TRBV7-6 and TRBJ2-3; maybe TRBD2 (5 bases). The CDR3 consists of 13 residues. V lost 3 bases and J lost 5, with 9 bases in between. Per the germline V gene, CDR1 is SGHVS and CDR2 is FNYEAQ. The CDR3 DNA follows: TGTGCCAGCAGCTTCGGGGTGGAAGATACGCAGTATTTT. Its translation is CASSFGVEDTQYF.

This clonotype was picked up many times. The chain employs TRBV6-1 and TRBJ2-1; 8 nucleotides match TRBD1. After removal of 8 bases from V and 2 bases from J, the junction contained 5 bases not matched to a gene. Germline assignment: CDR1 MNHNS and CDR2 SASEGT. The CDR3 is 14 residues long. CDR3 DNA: TGTGCCAGCTTGGACAGGGATCCCTACAATGAGCAGTTCTTC. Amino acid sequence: CASLDRDPYNEQFF.

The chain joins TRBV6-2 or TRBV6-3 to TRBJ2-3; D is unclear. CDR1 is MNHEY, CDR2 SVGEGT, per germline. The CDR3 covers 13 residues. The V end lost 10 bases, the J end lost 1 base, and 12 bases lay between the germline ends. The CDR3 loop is CAMSPRGTDTQYF. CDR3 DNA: TGTGCCATGTCGCCCCGGGGCACAGATACGCAGTATTTT.

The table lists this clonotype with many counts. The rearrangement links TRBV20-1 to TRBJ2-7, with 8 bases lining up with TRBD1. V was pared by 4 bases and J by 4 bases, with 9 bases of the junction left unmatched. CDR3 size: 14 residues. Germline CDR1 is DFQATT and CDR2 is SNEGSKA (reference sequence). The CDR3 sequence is CSAIVQGARYEQYF. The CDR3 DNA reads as TGCAGTGCTATTGTCCAGGGGGCGCGATACGAGCAGTACTTC.

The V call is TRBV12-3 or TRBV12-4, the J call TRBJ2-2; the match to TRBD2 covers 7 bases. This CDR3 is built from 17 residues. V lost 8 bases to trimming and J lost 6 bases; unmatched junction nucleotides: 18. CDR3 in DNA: TGTGCCAGCGGGAGGGAGAACATGCCGATTTGGTCCGGGGAGCTGTTTTTT. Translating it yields CASGRENMPIWSGELFF.

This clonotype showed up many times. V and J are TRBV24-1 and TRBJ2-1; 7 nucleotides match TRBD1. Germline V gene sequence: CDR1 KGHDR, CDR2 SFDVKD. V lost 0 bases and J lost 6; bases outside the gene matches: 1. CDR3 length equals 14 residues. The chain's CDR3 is CATSDLDRVNEQFF. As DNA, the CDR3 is TGTGCCACCAGTGATTTGGACAGGGTCAATGAGCAGTTCTTC.

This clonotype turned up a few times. The CDR3 DNA reads as TGTGCCAGCAGCTCCCGGACCGCGTCTAATGAAAAACTGTTTTTT. It encodes CASSSRTASNEKLFF. The gene calls are TRBV7-9 and TRBJ1-4; D ambiguous. The V end lost 4 bases, the J end lost 3 bases, and 12 bases lay between the germline ends. The V gene's germline CDR1 is SEHNR and CDR2 FQNEAQ (reference sequence). The CDR3 is made up of 15 amino acids.

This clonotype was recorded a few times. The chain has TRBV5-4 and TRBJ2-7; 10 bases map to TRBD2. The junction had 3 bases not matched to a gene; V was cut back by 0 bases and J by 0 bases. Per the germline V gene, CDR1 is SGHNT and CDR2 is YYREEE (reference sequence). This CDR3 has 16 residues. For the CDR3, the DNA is TGTGCCAGCAGCTTGGGCCCTAGCGGGAGCTCCTACGAGCAGTACTTC. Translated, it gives CASSLGPSGSSYEQYF.

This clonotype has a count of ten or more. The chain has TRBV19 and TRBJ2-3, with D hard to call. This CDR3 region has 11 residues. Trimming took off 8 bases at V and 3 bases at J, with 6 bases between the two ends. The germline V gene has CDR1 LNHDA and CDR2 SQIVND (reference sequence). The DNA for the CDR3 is TGTGCCAGTGGGGTGACAGATACGCAGTATTTT. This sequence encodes CASGVTDTQYF.

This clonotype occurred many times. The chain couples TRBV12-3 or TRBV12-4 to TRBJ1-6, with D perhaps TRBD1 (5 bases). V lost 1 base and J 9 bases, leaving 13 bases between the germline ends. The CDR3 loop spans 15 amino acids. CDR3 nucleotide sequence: TGTGCCAGCAGTTTAGAGGGGATCGGGTTTTCACCCCTCCACTTT. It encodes CASSLEGIGFSPLHF.

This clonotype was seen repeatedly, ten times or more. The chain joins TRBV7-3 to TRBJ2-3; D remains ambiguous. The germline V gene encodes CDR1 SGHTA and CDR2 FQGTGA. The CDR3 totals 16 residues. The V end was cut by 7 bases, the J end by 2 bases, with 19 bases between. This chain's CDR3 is CASNPPLQPVTDTQYF. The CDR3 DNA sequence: TGTGCCAGCAACCCCCCTCTCCAGCCCGTCACAGATACGCAGTATTTT.

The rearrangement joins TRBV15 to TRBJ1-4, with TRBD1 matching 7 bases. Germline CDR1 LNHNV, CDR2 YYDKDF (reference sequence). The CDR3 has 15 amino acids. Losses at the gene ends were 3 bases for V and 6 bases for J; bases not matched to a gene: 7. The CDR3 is CATSSPDRVYEKLFF. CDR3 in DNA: TGTGCCACCAGCAGTCCTGACAGGGTCTATGAAAAACTGTTTTTT.

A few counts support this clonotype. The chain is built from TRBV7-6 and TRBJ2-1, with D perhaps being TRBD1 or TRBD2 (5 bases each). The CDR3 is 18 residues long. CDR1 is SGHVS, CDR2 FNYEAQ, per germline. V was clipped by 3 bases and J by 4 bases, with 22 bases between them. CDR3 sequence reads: CASSFPRDGTTKYNEQFF. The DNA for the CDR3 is TGTGCCAGCAGCTTCCCCAGAGACGGGACGACTAAGTACAATGAGCAGTTCTTC.

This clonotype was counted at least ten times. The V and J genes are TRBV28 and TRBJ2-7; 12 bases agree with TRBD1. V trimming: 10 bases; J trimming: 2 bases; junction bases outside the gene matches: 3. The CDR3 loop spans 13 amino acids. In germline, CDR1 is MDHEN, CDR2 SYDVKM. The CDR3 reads CATRDRGPYEQYF. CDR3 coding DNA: TGTGCCACACGGGACAGGGGGCCCTACGAGCAGTACTTC.

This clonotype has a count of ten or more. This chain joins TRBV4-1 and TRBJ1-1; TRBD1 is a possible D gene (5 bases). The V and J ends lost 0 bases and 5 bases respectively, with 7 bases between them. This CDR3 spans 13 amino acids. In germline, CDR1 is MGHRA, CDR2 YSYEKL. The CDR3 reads CASSQDWGTEAFF. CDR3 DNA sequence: TGCGCCAGCAGCCAAGATTGGGGGACTGAAGCTTTCTTT.

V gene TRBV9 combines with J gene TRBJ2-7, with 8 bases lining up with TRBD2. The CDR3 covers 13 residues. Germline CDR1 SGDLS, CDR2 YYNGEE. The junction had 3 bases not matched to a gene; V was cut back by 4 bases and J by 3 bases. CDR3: CASSPGTSYEQYV. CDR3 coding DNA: TGTGCCAGCAGCCCTGGGACTAGCTACGAGCAGTACGTC.